The rows below give T cell receptor beta chains drawn from one sample of a study of cytomegalovirus exposure and HLA in healthy donors. The table came from immunoSEQ multiplex PCR; TCRdb's copy has only in-frame clones and leaves some out. The table shows 110,000 to 150,000 clones, with 75% occurring only once. The sequencing sample was made of PBMCs. These receptors originate from a man younger than 45 in good health and CMV-seronegative. Both conserved end residues are part of each CDR3. Each record gives: CDR3 protein, CDR3 DNA, clone size, V gene, D gene, J gene. D genes are given only for firm matches. Clone size, where shown, is once, few, many, or a class for clones that have expanded.

cdr3_aa: CASSPGTGATEAFF; cdr3_nt: TGTGCCAGCAGCCCCGGGACAGGGGCGACTGAAGCTTTCTTT; clone_size: NA; v_call: TRBV28; d_call: TRBD1; j_call: TRBJ1-1
cdr3_aa: CASTDLDRDYGYTF; cdr3_nt: TGTGCCAGTACCGACCTGGACAGGGACTATGGCTACACCTTC; clone_size: NA; v_call: TRBV19; d_call: TRBD1; j_call: TRBJ1-2
cdr3_aa: CASTYSSGNTIYF; cdr3_nt: TGTGCCAGCACCTACAGCTCTGGAAACACCATATATTTT; clone_size: NA; v_call: TRBV7-9; d_call: NA; j_call: TRBJ1-3
cdr3_aa: CASSLTSDSYNEQFF; cdr3_nt: TGTGCCAGCTCACTAACTAGCGACTCCTACAATGAGCAGTTCTTC; clone_size: few; v_call: TRBV18; d_call: TRBD2; j_call: TRBJ2-1
cdr3_aa: CASSHTGDNSQYF; cdr3_nt: TGCGCCAGCAGCCACACAGGAGACAACAGTCAGTACTTC; clone_size: few; v_call: TRBV4-1; d_call: NA; j_call: TRBJ2-4
cdr3_aa: CASSQEGGGNTGELFF; cdr3_nt: TGTGCCAGCAGCCAGGAGGGAGGGGGAAACACCGGGGAGCTGTTTTTT; clone_size: NA; v_call: TRBV4-2; d_call: NA; j_call: TRBJ2-2
cdr3_aa: CASVAELGEQYF; cdr3_nt: TGTGCCAGCGTAGCCGAGTTAGGCGAGCAGTACTTC; clone_size: few; v_call: TRBV2; d_call: NA; j_call: TRBJ2-7
cdr3_aa: CGSSLGRGGGTEAFF; cdr3_nt: TGTGGCAGCAGCCTGGGCCGGGGGGGAGGAACTGAAGCTTTCTTT; clone_size: NA; v_call: TRBV11-2; d_call: NA; j_call: TRBJ1-1
cdr3_aa: CAWSAVAGGPRIGANVLTF; cdr3_nt: TGTGCCTGGAGCGCGGTAGCGGGAGGGCCAAGGATTGGGGCCAACGTCCTGACTTTC; clone_size: NA; v_call: TRBV30; d_call: TRBD2; j_call: TRBJ2-6
cdr3_aa: CASSANQGYQPQHF; cdr3_nt: TGTGCCAGCAGTGCCAATCAGGGTTATCAGCCCCAGCATTTT; clone_size: few; v_call: TRBV6-6; d_call: NA; j_call: TRBJ1-5
cdr3_aa: CASSQEAVTYNEQFF; cdr3_nt: TGTGCCAGCAGCCAAGAAGCGGTTACCTACAATGAGCAGTTCTTC; clone_size: NA; v_call: TRBV4-2; d_call: NA; j_call: TRBJ2-1
cdr3_aa: CASSPGQGVPGNTIYF; cdr3_nt: TGCGCCAGCAGCCCCGGACAGGGTGTCCCTGGAAACACCATATATTTT; clone_size: NA; v_call: TRBV5-1; d_call: TRBD1; j_call: TRBJ1-3
cdr3_aa: CASSLRLLRYGEQFF; cdr3_nt: TGCGCCAGCAGCTTGCGACTCCTCCGGTACGGGGAGCAGTTCTTC; clone_size: once; v_call: TRBV5-1; d_call: NA; j_call: TRBJ2-1
cdr3_aa: CASSQGGADYGYTF; cdr3_nt: TGTGCCAGCAGCCAGGGAGGGGCGGACTATGGCTACACCTTC; clone_size: once; v_call: TRBV5-6; d_call: NA; j_call: TRBJ1-2
cdr3_aa: CASSLGQRKGGYTF; cdr3_nt: TGTGCCAGCAGCTTGGGACAGCGAAAAGGGGGCTACACCTTC; clone_size: NA; v_call: TRBV7-9; d_call: TRBD1; j_call: TRBJ1-2